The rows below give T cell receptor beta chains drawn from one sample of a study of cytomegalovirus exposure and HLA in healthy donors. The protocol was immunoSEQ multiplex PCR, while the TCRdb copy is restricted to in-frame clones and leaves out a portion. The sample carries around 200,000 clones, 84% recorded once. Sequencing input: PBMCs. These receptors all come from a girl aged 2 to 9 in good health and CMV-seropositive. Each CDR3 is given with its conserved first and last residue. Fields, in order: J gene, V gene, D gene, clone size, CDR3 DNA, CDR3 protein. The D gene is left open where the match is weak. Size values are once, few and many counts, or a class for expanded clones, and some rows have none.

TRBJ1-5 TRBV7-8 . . TGTGCCAGCAGCCAGGAGGCGGCATTGGCAAATCAGCCCCAGCATTTT CASSQEAALANQPQHF
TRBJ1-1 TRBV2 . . TGTGCCAGCAGGGGAGACGGAACTGAAGCCTTCTTT CASRGDGTEAFF
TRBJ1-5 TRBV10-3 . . TGTGCCATCAGTGATGTGGGCATAAGAAGCAATCAGCCCCAGCATTTT CAISDVGIRSNQPQHF
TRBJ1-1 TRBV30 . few TGTGCCTGGAACCCCGGACAGACTGGGACTGAAGCTTTCTTT CAWNPGQTGTEAFF
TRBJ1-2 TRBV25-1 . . TGTGCCAGCAGTGAGGCAGGGGCCGTTTACTATGGCTACACCTTC CASSEAGAVYYGYTF
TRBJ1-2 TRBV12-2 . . TGTGCAAGTCGCTTAGTGGACGGGGAGGGACCGGCCTATGGCTACACCTTC CASRLVDGEGPAYGYTF
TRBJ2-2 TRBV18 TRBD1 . TGTGCCAGCTCACCTTGGGACAGGGGGACGAACACCGGGGAGCTGTTTTTT CASSPWDRGTNTGELFF
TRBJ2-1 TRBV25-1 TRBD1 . TGTGCCAGCAGTGGCGGGACAGGGCAATGGAATGAGCAGTTCTTC CASSGGTGQWNEQFF
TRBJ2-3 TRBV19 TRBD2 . TGTGCCAGTAGTATTGGAGGCGGGGGGGCCGGAGATACGCAGTATTTT CASSIGGGGAGDTQYF
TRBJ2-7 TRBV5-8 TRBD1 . TGTGCCAGCAGCCTCGGGACAGGGATGAGCGAGCAGTACTTC CASSLGTGMSEQYF
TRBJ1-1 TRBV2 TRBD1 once TGTGCCAGCGTCGAAGGGACAGATAGTGAAGCTTTCTTT CASVEGTDSEAFF
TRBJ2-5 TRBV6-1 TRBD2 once TGTGCCAGCGGGGGTAGCGGGAGTTCAGGGGAGACCCAGTACTTC CASGGSGSSGETQYF
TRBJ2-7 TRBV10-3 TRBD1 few TGTGCCATCAGTGAAGGGGGACAGGTCTACGAGCAGTACTTC CAISEGGQVYEQYF
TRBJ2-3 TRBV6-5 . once TGTGCCAGCAGTTACTCGGAAGGGGGCACAGATACGCAGTATTTT CASSYSEGGTDTQYF
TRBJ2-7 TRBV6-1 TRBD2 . TGTGCCAGCAGTGAACCGCTAGCGGGGCCTTATTCCTACGAGCAGTACTTC CASSEPLAGPYSYEQYF
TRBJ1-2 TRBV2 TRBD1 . TGTGCCAGCGGGACAGGGGGCCTTGGCTACACCTTC CASGTGGLGYTF
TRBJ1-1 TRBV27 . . TGTGCCAGCAGTTTACTTTACGGTGCCACTGAAGCTTTCTTT CASSLLYGATEAFF
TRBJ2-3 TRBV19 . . TGTGCCAGTAGTATAGACATTCTCCTTCGAGGGAGAACGCAGTATTTT CASSIDILLRGRTQYF
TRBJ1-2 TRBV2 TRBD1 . TGTGCCAGCAGAGAGACCGGGACAGGGCATGGCTACACCTTC CASRETGTGHGYTF
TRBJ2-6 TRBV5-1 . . TGCGCCAGCAGCTCGGCGGGGTCGTCTGGGGCCAACGTCCTGACTTTC CASSSAGSSGANVLTF